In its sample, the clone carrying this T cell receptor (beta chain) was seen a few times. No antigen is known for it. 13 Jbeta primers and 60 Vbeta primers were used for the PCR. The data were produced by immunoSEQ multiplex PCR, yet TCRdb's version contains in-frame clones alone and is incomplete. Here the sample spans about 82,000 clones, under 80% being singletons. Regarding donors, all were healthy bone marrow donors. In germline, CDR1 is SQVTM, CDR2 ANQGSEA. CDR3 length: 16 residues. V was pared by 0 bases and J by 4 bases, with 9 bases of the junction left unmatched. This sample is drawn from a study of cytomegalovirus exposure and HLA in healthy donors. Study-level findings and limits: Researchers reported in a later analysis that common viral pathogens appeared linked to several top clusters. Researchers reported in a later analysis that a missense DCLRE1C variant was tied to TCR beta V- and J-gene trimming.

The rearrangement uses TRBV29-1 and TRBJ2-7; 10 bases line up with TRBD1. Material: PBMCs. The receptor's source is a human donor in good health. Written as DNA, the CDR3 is TGCAGCGTTGAAGATCGGGGGGACAGGGGACAATACGAGCAGTACTTC. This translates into CSVEDRGDRGQYEQYF.